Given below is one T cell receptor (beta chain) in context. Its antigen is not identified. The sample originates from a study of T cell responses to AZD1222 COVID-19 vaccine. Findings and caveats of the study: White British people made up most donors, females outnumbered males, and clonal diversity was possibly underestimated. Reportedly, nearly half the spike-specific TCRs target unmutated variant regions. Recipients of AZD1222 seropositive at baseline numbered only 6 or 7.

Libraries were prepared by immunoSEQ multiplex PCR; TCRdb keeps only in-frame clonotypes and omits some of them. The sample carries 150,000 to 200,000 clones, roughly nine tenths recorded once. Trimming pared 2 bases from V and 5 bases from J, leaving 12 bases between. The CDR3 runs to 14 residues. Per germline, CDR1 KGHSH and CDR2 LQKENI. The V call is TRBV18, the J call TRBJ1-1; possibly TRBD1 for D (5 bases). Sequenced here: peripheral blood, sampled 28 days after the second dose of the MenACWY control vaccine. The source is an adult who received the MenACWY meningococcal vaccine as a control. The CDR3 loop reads CASSPRQGRTEAFF. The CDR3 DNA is TGTGCCAGCTCACCAAGGCAGGGAAGGACTGAAGCTTTCTTT.